This TCR beta chain was identified in a study of CD8+ T cells in alopecia areata. Between the trimmed V and J ends, which lost 0 bases and 6 bases, there was a span of 6 bases. CDR1 is LNHNV and CDR2 is YYDKDF in the germline V gene (reference sequence). The CDR3 has 13 residues. RNA was extracted and reverse transcribed into cDNA as the sequencing template. Profiling relied on immunoSEQ multiplex PCR, and the TCRdb table lists in-frame clones only, not all of them. The table has over 150,000 clones, approximately 56% seen once. Treatment specified: oral pan-JAK inhibitor, 5-10 mg twice daily. This material consisted of CD4+ T cells sorted from blood, taken at week 4, from a patient treated with tofacitinib. This receptor was obtained from a human donor with alopecia areata. The chain couples TRBV15 to TRBJ2-4; no clear D gene. CDR3 nucleotides: TGTGCCACCAGCAGAGATGGACGAAACATTCAGTACTTC. This encodes CATSRDGRNIQYF.